This T cell receptor beta chain was captured by sequencing in a study of shared clonotypes between healthy human individuals. Study-wide results and limits: It was expected that sequencing depth would affect clonotype sharing among donors. Few donors restricted represented genetic and exposure-history diversity.

Measured with immunoSEQ multiplex PCR; TCRdb has only the in-frame clones, and not every one. The sample lists about 500,000 clones, about 74% occurring once. This CDR3 spans 15 amino acids. Germline V CDR1 and CDR2: SEHNR, FQNEAQ (reference sequence). Trimming stripped 0 bases from V and 2 bases from J, with 5 bases between. Note on this clone: Its antigen is not known.

All the donors were Caucasian adults who lived in Nashville, Tennessee. J is TRBJ2-6 and V is TRBV7-9, with unresolved D. The sample taken for sequencing was PBMCs. The clonotype originates from a woman in her thirties or forties in good health. Some clones in this sample may be carry-over from other donors' samples. The CDR3, as DNA: TGTGCCAGCAGCTTAGCCCCACCTGGGGCCAACGTCCTGACTTTC. Translating it yields CASSLAPPGANVLTF.